The present entry profiles one TCR beta chain with its context. The assay was immunoSEQ multiplex PCR, and TCRdb's table has in-frame clones only and misses some. The table records roughly 110,000 clones, around 89% of them present only once. The data were taken from a study of blood T cell repertoires in COVID-19. Looking at the study overall: Sample material is recorded as cDNA or gDNA derived from T cells, B-cell-depleted T cells, or PBMCs.

The junction had 2 bases not matched to a gene; V was cut back by 2 bases and J by 5 bases. CDR3 length: 14 amino acids. CDR1 is MNHEY and CDR2 is SVGEGT in the germline V gene. Sequenced material: peripheral blood. V and J are TRBV6-2 or TRBV6-3 and TRBJ1-4, with TRBD1 matching 7 bases. This sequence originates from a human donor with acute or convalescent COVID-19. The donor label of this sample is uncertain. The CDR3 DNA follows: TGTGCCAGCAGTTACCGGGACAGCAATGAAAAACTGTTTTTT. It translates to CASSYRDSNEKLFF.